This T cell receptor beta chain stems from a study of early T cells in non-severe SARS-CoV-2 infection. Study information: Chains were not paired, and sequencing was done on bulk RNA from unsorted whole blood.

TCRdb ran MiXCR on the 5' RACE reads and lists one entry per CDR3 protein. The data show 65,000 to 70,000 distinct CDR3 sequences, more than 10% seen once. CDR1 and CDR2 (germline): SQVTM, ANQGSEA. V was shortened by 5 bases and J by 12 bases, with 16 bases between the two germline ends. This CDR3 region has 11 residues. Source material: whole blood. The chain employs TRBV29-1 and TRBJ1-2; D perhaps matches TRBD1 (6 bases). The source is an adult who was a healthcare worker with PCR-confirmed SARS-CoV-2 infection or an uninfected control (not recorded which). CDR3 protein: CSVRDIPVDTF. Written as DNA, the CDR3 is TGCAGCGTTAGGGACATTCCCGTCGACACCTTC.